This T cell receptor (beta chain) was sequenced for a study of Ad26.COV2.S vaccination and SARS-CoV-2 variants. Study-level background: Intramuscular Ad26.COV2.S at 5x10^10 or 1x10^11 viral particles.

As regards this clone: Antigen: not known.

Study results and caveats: Placebo and vaccine recipients had non-spike TCR breadth that was similar.

Treatment: some 20 received Ad26.COV2.S at low or high dose, single or two shots; 5 received placebo; per-sample allocation not given. Each sample was drawn 63 days after the first injection (of vaccine or placebo). The individual, an adult aged 18-55 years, was a donor in Boston. Germline CDR1 SGHTA, CDR2 FQGTGA. V dropped 7 bases and J dropped 0 bases, with 7 bases sitting between them. The CDR3 sequence is 13 residues long. Libraries were prepared by immunoSEQ multiplex PCR; TCRdb keeps only in-frame clonotypes and omits some of them. The sample has about 280,000 clones, about 87% seen once. Sequencing was performed on peripheral blood, taken in a trial of Ad26.COV2.S vaccine versus placebo. V is TRBV7-3 and J is TRBJ2-1, with D possibly matching TRBD2 (6 bases). The sequence came from a person between 18 and 65 years old who received the Ad26.COV2.S COVID-19 vaccine or a placebo. The CDR3 spells CASMRGSYNEQFF. CDR3 nucleotide sequence: TGTGCCAGCATGCGGGGCTCCTACAATGAGCAGTTCTTC.